This note documents a single TCR beta chain sequence. Its antigen is undetermined. These data are taken from a study of T-cell memory formation after mild COVID-19. Broader study findings: The CD4+ clones that contracted clustered mainly within CM and EM, and the CD8+ clones concentrated in EMRA.

Researchers used 5'RACE with constant-segment primers to make TCR alpha and TCR beta cDNA libraries that carry sample barcodes and UMIs. Via MiXCR, TCRdb re-called the 5' RACE reads, giving one row per CDR3 protein. The profile shows approximately 240,000 distinct CDR3 sequences, 16% of them singletons. The source is a man between 18 and 29 years old who had mild COVID-19 (a few samples of this study predate the infection). Cell type and time point are not known. What was sequenced was PBMCs or a T cell subset sorted from them (not recorded which).

CDR3 protein: CASWSQSRQYF. CDR3 nucleotide sequence: TGTGCCAGCTGGTCCCAGTCCCGTCAGTACTTC. The chain is built from TRBV6-5 and TRBJ2-7; D unclear. The CDR3 totals 11 residues. The V end was cut by 8 bases, the J end by 10 bases, with 15 bases between. CDR1 MNHEY and CDR2 SVGAGI come from the germline V gene.